Described below is a single TCR beta chain sequence and its context. Its antigen is unidentified. The data stem from a study of T-cell memory formation after mild COVID-19. Study-wide context: There were largely donor-specific TCR clusters.

This CDR3 region has 14 residues. CDR1 and CDR2 from the germline V gene are KGHSH and LQKENI. Between the trimmed V and J ends, which lost 1 base and 4 bases, there was a span of 9 bases. TCRdb re-called the 5' RACE reads through MiXCR, storing one row per CDR3 protein. This sample has about 470,000 distinct CDR3 sequences; roughly 18% occur once, and the top ten carry 10% to 15%. Study results and caveats: Whereas later expanders leaned CD4+, clones contracting day 15 to 85 showed a balanced CD4/CD8 makeup.

This clonotype was obtained from an adult woman who had mild COVID-19 (a few samples of this study predate the infection). Cell type and time point are not known. Sequencing was done on a sample of PBMCs or a T cell subset sorted from them (not recorded which). The V and J genes are TRBV18 and TRBJ2-3; no clear D gene. DNA of the CDR3: TGTGCCAGCTCACCACAGGTCGGTGCAGATACGCAGTATTTT. Residues: CASSPQVGADTQYF.